The clone carrying this T cell receptor beta chain was observed many times. Its antigen remains unknown. Amplification yielded TCR beta CDR3 regions, with RNA transcripts as the source. HTBI primers were employed in a first-round RT-PCR of the TCR CDR3. In TCRdb, the multiplex PCR reads were re-called with MiXCR into one record per CDR3 protein. The sample includes a few hundred thousand distinct CDR3 sequences, 15% to 20% of them seen just once. These data originate in a study of T cells in Graves' hyperthyroidism and ophthalmopathy. Study-wide background: Peripheral blood was secured at the point of initial diagnosis, before any treatment. Study-wide results and limits: Ophthalmopathy and stable hyperthyroidism were told apart by a 13 V-J model.

PBMCs came from about 10 ml fresh peripheral blood. The sample consisted of blood. The sequence was collected from a man aged 40-49 years with Graves' hyperthyroidism.

CDR3 protein: CAWSTGQGASGAEAFF. The DNA for the CDR3 is TGTGCCTGGAGCACGGGACAGGGGGCGTCAGGCGCTGAAGCTTTCTTT. The chain employs TRBV30 and TRBJ1-1; 12 nucleotides agree with TRBD1. V shed 3 bases, J shed 6 bases, and the junction held 11 bases outside the gene matches. The CDR3 length is 16 residues. Looked up from germline, CDR1 is GTSNPN and CDR2 is SVGIG (reference sequence).